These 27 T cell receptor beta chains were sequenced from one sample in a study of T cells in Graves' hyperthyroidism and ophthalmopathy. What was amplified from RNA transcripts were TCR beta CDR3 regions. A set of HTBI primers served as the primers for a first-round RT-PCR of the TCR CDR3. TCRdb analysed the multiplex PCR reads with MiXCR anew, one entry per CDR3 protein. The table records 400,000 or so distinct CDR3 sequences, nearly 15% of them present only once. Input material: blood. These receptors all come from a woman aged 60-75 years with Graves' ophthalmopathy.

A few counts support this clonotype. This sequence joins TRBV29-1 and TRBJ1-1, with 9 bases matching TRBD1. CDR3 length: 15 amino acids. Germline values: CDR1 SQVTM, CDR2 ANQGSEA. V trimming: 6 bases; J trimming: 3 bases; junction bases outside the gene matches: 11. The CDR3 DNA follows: TGCAGCGTAACCCGCCAGGGACAGGGTCACACTGAAGCTTTCTTT. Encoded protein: CSVTRQGQGHTEAFF.

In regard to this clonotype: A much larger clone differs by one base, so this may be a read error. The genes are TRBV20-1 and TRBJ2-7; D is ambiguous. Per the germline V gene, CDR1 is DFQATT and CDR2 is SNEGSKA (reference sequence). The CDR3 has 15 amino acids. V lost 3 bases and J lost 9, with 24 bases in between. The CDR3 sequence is CSARLPAGPPGGQYF. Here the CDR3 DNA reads TGCAGTGCTAGGCTCCCGGCAGGACCCCCTGGCGGGCAGTACTTC.

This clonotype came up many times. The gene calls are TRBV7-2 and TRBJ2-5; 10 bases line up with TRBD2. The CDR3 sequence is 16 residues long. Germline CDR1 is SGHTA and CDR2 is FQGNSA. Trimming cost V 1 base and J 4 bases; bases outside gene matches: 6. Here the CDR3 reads CASSLGSSSGGETQYF. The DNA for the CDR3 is TGTGCCAGCAGCTTAGGGTCCTCTAGCGGGGGAGAGACCCAGTACTTC.

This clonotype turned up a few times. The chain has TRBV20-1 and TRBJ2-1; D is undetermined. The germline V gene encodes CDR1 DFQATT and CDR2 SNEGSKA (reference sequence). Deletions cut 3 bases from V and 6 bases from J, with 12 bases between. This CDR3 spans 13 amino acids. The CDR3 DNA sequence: TGCAGTGCTAGGGCCCCGCTGGGCAATGAGCAGTTCTTC. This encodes CSARAPLGNEQFF.

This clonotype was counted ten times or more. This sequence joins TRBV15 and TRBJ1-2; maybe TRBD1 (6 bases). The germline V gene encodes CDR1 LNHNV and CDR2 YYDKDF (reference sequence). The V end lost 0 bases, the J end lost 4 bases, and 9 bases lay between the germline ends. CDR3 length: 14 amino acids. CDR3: CATSRDGGSYGYTF. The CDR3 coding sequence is TGTGCCACCAGCAGAGATGGGGGCTCCTATGGCTACACCTTC.

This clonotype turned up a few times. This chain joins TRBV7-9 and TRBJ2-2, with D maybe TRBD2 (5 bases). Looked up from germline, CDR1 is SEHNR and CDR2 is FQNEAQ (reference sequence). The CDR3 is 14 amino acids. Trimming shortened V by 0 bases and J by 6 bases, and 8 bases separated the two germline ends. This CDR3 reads CASSLALGAGELFF. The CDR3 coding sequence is TGTGCCAGCAGCTTAGCGTTGGGAGCCGGGGAGCTGTTTTTT.

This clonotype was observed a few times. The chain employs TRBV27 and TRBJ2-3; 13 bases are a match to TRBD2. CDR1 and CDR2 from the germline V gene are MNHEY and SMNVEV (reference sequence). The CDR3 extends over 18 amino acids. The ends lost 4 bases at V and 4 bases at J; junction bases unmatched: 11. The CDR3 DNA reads TGTGCCAGCAGTTCAAGACTAGCGGGAGGCCCAGACGCAGATACGCAGTATTTT. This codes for CASSSRLAGGPDADTQYF.

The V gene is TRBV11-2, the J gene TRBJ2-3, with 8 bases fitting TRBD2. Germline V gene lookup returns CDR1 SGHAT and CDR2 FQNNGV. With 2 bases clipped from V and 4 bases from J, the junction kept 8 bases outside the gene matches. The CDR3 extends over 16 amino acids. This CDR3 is CASSLRGGRSSDTQYF. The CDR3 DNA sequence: TGTGCCAGCAGCTTACGTGGCGGGAGGTCGTCAGATACGCAGTATTTT.

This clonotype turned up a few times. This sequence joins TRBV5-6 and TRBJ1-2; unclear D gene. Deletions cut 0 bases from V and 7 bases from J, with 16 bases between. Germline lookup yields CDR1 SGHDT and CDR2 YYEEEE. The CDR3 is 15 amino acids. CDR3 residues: CASSLGYEPVGGYTF. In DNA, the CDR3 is TGTGCCAGCAGCTTGGGTTACGAACCAGTTGGTGGCTACACCTTC.

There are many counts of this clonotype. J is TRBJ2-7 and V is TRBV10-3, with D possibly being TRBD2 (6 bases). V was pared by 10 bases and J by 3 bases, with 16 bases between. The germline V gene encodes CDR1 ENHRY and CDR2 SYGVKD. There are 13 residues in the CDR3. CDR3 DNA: TGTGCCACCGGGAGAGCGGATTACTACGAGCAGTACTTC. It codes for CATGRADYYEQYF.

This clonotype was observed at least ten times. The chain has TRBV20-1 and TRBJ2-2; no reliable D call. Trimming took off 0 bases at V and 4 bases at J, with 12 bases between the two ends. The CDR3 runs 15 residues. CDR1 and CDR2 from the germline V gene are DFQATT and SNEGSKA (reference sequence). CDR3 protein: CSARDPAAGTGELFF. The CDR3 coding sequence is TGCAGTGCTAGAGATCCCGCGGCAGGCACCGGGGAGCTGTTTTTT.

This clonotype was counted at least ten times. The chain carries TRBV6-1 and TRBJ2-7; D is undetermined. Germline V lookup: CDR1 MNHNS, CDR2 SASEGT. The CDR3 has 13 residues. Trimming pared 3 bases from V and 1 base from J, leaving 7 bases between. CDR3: CASSEWRSYEQYF. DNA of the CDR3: TGTGCCAGCAGTGAGTGGCGGTCCTACGAGCAGTACTTC.

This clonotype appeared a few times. The CDR3 coding sequence is TGTGCCACCAGCAGAGTAGGGGGCCTCGGGACAGATACGCAGTATTTT. This encodes CATSRVGGLGTDTQYF. The chain recombines TRBV15 with TRBJ2-3, with 7 bases identical to TRBD1. The CDR3 has 16 amino acids. V lost 1 base, J lost 3 bases, and 7 bases stayed unmatched. CDR1 is LNHNV and CDR2 is YYDKDF in the germline V gene (reference sequence).

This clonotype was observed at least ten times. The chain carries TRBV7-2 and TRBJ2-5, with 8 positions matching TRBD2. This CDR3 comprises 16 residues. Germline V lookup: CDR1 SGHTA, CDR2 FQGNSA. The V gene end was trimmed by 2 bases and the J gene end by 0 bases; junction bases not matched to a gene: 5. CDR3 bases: TGTGCCAGCAGCTTATGGTCTAGCGGGTACCAAGAGACCCAGTACTTC. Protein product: CASSLWSSGYQETQYF.

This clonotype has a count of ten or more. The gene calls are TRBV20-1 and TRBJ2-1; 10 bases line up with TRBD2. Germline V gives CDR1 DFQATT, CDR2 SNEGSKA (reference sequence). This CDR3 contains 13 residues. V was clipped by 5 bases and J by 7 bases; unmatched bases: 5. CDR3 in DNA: TGCAGTGCTGGGGCTAGCGGGAGAAATGAGCAGTTCTTC. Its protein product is CSAGASGRNEQFF.

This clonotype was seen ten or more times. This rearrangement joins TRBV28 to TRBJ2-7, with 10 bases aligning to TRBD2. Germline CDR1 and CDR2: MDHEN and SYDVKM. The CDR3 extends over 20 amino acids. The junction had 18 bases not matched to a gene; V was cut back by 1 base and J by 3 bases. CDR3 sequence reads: CASSLLGLAIGTSSDYEQYF. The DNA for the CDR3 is TGTGCCAGCAGTTTATTGGGACTAGCGATTGGCACTTCTTCTGACTACGAGCAGTACTTC.

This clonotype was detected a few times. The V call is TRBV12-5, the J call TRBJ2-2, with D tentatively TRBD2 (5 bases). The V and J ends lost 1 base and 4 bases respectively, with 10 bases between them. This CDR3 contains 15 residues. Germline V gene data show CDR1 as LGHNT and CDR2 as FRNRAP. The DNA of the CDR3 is TGTGCTAGTGGTTTGGGGACTGTGGTCACCGGGGAGCTGTTTTTT. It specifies CASGLGTVVTGELFF.

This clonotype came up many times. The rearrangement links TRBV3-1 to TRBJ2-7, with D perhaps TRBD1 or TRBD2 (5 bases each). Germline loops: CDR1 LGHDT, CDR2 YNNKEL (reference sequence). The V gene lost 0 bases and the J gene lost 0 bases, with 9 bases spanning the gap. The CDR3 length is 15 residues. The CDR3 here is CASSQDGDHSYEQYF. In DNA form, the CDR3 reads TGTGCCAGCAGCCAAGATGGGGACCACTCCTACGAGCAGTACTTC.

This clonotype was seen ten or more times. CDR3 residues: CASSSSIDRGAANEKLFF. The CDR3 DNA follows: TGTGCCAGCAGTTCTTCAATCGACAGGGGAGCGGCTAATGAAAAACTGTTTTTT. This chain uses TRBV12-3 or TRBV12-4 with TRBJ1-4, with TRBD1 matching over 8 bases. After removal of 4 bases from V and 3 bases from J, the junction contained 13 bases not matched to a gene. There are 18 residues in the CDR3.

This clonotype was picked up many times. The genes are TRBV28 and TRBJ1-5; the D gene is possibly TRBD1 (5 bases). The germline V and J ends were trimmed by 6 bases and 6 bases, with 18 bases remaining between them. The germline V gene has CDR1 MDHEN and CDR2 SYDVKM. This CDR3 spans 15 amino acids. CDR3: CASRFVGDGRQPQHF. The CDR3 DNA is TGTGCCAGCAGATTCGTAGGGGATGGGCGTCAGCCCCAGCATTTT.

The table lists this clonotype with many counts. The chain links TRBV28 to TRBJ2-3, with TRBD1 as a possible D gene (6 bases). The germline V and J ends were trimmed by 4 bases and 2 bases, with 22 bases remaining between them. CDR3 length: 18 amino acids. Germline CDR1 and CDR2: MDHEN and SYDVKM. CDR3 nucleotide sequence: TGTGCCAGCAGTTCATCGACAGGCCTTGGGTCTATCACAGATACGCAGTATTTT. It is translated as CASSSSTGLGSITDTQYF.

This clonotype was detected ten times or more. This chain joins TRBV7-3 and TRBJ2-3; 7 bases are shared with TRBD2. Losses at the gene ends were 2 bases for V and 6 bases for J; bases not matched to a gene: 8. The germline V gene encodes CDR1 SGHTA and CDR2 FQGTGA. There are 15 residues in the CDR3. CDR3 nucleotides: TGTGCCAGCAGCTTAGTAGGACTAGGGGCGGATACGCAGTATTTT. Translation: CASSLVGLGADTQYF.

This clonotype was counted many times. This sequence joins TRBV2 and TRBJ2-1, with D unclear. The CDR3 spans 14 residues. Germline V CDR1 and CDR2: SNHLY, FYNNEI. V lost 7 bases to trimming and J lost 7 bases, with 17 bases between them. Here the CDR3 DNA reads TGTGCCAGCATTAGGGAAGAAGTTCAAAATGAGCAGTTCTTC. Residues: CASIREEVQNEQFF. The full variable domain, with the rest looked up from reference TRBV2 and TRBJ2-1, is EPEVTQTPSHQVTQMGQEVILRCVPISNHLYFYWYRQILGQKVEFLVSFYNNEISEKSEIFDDQFSVERPDGSNFTLKIRSTKLEDSAMYFCASIREEVQNEQFFGPGTRLTVL.

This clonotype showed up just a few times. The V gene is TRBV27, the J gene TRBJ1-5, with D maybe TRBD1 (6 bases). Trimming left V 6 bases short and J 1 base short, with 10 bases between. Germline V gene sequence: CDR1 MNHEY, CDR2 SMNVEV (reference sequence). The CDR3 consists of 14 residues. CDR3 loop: CASRPGVSNQPQHF. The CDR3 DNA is TGTGCCAGCAGACCAGGGGTGAGCAATCAGCCCCAGCATTTT.

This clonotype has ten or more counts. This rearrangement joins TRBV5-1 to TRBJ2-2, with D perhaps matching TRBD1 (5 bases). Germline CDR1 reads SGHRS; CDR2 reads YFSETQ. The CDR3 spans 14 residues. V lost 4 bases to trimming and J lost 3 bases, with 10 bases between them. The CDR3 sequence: CASSPGSDTGELFF. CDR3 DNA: TGCGCCAGCAGCCCAGGGTCTGACACCGGGGAGCTGTTTTTT.

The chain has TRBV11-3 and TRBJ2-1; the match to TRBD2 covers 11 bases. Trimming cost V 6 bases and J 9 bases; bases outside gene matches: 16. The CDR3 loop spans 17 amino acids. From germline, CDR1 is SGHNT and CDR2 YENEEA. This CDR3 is CASRRAPLAGGPTEQFF. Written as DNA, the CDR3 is TGTGCCAGCAGAAGGGCCCCGCTAGCGGGAGGCCCCACTGAGCAGTTCTTC.

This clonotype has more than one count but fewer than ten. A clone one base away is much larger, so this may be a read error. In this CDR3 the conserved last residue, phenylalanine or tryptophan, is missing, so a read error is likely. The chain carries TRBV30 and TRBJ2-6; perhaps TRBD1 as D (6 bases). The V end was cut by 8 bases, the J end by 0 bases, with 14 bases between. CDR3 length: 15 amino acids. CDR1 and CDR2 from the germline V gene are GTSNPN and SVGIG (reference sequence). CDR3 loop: CASSKGGSGANVLTL. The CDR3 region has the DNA TGTGCCAGCAGCAAAGGGGGCTCTGGGGCCAACGTCCTGACTCTC.